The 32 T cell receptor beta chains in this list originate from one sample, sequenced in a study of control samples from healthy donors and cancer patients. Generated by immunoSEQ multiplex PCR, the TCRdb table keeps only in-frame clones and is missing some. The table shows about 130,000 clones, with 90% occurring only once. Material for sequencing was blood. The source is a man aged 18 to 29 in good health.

CDR3 residues: CASSLSRGLEQYV. Here the CDR3 DNA reads TGTGCCAGCAGTTTATCTAGGGGGCTCGAGCAGTACGTC. The chain recombines TRBV27 with TRBJ2-7; 7 bases fit TRBD1. After removal of 0 bases from V and 6 bases from J, the junction contained 2 bases not matched to a gene. This CDR3 has 13 amino acids. The germline CDR1 and CDR2 sequences are MNHEY and SMNVEV (reference sequence).

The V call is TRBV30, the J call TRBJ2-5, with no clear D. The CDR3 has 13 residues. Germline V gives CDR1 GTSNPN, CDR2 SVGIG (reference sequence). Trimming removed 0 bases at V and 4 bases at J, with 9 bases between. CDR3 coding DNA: TGTGCCTGGAGTGTAGGTATGGGAGAGACCCAGTACTTC. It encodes CAWSVGMGETQYF.

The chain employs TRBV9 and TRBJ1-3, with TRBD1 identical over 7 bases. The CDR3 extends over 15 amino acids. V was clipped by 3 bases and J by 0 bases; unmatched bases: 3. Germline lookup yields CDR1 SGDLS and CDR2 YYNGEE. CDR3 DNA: TGTGCCAGCAGCGAGGGACAGAGCTCTGGAAACACCATATATTTT. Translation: CASSEGQSSGNTIYF.

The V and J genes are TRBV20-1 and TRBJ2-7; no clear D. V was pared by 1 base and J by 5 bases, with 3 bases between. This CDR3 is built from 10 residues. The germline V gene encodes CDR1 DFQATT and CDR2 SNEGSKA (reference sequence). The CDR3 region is CSARGHEQYF. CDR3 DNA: TGCAGTGCTAGAGGCCACGAGCAGTACTTC.

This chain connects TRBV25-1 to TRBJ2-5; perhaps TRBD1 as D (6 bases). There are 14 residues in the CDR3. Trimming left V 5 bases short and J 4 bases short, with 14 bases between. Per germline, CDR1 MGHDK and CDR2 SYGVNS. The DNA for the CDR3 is TGTGCCAGCAGTATTCACAGGGAGTTAGAGACCCAGTACTTC. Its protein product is CASSIHRELETQYF.

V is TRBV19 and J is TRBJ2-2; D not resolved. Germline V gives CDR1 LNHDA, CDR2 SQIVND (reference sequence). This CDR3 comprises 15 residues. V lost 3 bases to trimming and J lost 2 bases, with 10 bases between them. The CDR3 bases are TGTGCCAGTAGTATCGGGCAGGTTAACACCGGGGAGCTGTTTTTT. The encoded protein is CASSIGQVNTGELFF.

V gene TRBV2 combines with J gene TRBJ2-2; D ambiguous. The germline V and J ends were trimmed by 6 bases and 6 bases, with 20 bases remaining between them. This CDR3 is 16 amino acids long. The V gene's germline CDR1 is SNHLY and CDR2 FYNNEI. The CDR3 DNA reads TGTGCCAGCAGCGTCCCACTGACCCCCCATCCCGGGGAGCTGTTTTTT. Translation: CASSVPLTPHPGELFF.

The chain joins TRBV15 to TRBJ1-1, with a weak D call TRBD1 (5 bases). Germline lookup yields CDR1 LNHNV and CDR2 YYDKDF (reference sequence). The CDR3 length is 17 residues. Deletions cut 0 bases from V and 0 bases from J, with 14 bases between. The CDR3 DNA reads TGTGCCACCAGCAGAGATCGAACACAGGTAGTGAACACTGAAGCTTTCTTT. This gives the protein CATSRDRTQVVNTEAFF.

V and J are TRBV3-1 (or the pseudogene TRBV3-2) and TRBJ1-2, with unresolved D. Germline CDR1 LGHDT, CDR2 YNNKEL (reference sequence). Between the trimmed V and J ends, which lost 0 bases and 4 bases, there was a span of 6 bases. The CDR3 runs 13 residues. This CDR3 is CASSQDHSYGYTF. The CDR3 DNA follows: TGTGCCAGCAGCCAAGATCACAGCTATGGCTACACCTTC.

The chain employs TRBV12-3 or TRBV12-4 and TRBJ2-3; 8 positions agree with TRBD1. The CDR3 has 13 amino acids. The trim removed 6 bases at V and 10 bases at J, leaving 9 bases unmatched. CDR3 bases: TGTGCCAGCAGCCCCGGACAGGGCGGTGCGCAGTATTTT. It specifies CASSPGQGGAQYF.

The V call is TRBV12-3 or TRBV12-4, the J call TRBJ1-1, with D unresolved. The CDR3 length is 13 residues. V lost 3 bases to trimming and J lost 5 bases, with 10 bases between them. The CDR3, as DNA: TGTGCCAGCAGTTTGGGCACGGGGACTGAAGCTTTCTTT. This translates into CASSLGTGTEAFF.

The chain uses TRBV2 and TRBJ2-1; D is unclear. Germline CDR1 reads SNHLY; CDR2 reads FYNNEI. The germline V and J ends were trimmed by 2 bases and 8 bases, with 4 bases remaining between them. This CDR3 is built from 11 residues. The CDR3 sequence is CASSEMYEQFF. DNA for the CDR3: TGTGCCAGCAGTGAAATGTATGAGCAGTTCTTC.

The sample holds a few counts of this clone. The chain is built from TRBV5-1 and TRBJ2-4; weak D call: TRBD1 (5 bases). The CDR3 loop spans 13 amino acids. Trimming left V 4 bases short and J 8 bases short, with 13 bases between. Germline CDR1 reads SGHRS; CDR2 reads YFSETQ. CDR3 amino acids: CASSPTQGDIQYF. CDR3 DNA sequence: TGCGCCAGCAGCCCCACTCAGGGCGACATTCAGTACTTC.

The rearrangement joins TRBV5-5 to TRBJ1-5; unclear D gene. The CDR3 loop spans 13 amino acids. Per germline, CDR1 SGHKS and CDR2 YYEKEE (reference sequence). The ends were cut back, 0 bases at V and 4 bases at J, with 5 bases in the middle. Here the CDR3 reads CASSLEINQPQHF. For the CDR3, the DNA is TGTGCCAGCAGCTTGGAAATAAATCAGCCCCAGCATTTT.

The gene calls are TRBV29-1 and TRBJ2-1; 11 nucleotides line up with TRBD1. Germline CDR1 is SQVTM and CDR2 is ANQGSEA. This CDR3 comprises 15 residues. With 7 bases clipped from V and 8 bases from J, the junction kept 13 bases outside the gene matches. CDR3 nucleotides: TGCAGCGCCTCTTCCTACGGACAGGGGGCAGATGAGCAGTTCTTC. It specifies CSASSYGQGADEQFF.

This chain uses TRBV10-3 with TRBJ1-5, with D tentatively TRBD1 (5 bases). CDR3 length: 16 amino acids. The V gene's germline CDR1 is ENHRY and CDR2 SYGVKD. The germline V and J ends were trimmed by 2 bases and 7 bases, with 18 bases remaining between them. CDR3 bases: TGTGCCATCAGTGAGGATTCCGGTGGGACCGGGCAGCCCCAGCATTTT. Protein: CAISEDSGGTGQPQHF.

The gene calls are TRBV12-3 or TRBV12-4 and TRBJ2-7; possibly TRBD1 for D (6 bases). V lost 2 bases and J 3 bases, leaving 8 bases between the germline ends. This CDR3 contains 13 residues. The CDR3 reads CASSLRGIYEQYF. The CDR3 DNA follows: TGTGCCAGCAGTTTAAGGGGGATCTACGAGCAGTACTTC.

The chain's CDR3 is CSVDTGTATEAFF. In DNA, the CDR3 is TGCAGCGTTGATACCGGGACAGCCACTGAAGCTTTCTTT. The genes are TRBV29-1 and TRBJ1-1; 7 positions match TRBD1. CDR3 length: 13 amino acids. Looked up from germline, CDR1 is SQVTM and CDR2 is ANQGSEA. The V and J ends lost 3 bases and 4 bases, in that order; junction bases with no gene match: 5.

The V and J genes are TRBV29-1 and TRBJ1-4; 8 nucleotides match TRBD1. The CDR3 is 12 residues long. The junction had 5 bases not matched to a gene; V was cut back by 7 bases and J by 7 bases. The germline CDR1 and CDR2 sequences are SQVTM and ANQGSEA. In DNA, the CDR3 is TGCAGCGCGAGGACAGGGCCTGAAAAACTGTTTTTT. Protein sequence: CSARTGPEKLFF.

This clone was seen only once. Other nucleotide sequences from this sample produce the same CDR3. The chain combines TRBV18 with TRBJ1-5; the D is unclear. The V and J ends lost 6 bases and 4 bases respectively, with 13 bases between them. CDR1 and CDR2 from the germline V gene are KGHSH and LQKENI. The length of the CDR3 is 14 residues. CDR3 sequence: CASSPDGLNQPQHF. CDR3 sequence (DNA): TGTGCCAGCTCTCCGGACGGGTTGAATCAGCCCCAGCATTTT.

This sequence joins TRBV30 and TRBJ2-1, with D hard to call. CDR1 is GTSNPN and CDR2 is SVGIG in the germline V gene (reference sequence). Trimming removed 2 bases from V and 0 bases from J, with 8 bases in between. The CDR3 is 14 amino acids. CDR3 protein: CAWSLGSSYNEQFF. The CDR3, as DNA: TGTGCCTGGAGTCTGGGAAGCTCCTACAATGAGCAGTTCTTC.

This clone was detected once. The CDR3 coding sequence is TGCGCCAGCAGCTTGGCAGGGACAGTTTTACTCGGGGAGCTGTTTTTT. Translating gives CASSLAGTVLLGELFF. This rearrangement joins TRBV5-1 to TRBJ2-2; 7 nucleotides line up with TRBD1. CDR3 length equals 16 residues. V gave up 0 bases and J gave up 7 bases; unmatched junction bases: 9. The germline V gene has CDR1 SGHRS and CDR2 YFSETQ.

The CDR3 is CASSGDGNTEAFF. The CDR3 DNA is TGTGCCAGCAGTGGGGACGGGAACACTGAAGCTTTCTTT. The chain employs TRBV28 and TRBJ1-1, with D maybe TRBD1 (5 bases). The V and J ends lost 5 bases and 1 base respectively, with 8 bases between them. The CDR3 has 13 amino acids. The V gene's germline CDR1 is MDHEN and CDR2 SYDVKM.

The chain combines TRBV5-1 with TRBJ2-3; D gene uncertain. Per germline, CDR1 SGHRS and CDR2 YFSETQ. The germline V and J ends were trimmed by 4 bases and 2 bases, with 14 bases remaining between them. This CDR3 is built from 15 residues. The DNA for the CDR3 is TGCGCCAGCAGCCATACTGAGGATCCCACAGATACGCAGTATTTT. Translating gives CASSHTEDPTDTQYF.

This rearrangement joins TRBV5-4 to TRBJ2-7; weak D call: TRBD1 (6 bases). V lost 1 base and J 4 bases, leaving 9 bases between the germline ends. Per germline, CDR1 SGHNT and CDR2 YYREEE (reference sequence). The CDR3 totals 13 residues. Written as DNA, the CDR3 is TGTGCCAGCAGCTTGCAGGGGCCTTACGAGCAGTACGTC. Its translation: CASSLQGPYEQYV.

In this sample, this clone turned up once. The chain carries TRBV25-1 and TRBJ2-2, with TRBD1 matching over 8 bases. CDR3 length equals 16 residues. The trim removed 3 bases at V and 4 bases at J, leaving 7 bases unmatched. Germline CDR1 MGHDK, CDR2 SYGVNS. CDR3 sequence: CASSEMTGVFTGELFF. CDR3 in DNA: TGTGCCAGCAGTGAGATGACAGGGGTGTTCACCGGGGAGCTGTTTTTT.

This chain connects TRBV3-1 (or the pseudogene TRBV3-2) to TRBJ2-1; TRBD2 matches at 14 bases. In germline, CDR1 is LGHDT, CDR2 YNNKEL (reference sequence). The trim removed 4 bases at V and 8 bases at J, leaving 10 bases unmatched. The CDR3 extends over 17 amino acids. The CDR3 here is CASSLPQGLAGVDEQFF. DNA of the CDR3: TGTGCCAGCAGCCTTCCGCAGGGACTAGCGGGGGTCGATGAGCAGTTCTTC.

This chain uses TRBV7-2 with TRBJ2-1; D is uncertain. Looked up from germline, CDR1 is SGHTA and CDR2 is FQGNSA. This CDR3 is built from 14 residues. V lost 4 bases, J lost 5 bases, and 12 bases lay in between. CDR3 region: CASSSRSSHNEQFF. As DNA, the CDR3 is TGTGCCAGCAGCTCACGGTCAAGCCACAATGAGCAGTTCTTC.

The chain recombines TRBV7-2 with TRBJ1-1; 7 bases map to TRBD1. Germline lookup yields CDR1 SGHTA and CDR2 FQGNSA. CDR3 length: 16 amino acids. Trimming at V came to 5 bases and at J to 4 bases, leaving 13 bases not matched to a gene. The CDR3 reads CASSADRVGIGTEAFF. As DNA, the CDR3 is TGTGCCAGCAGCGCAGACAGGGTGGGGATTGGCACTGAAGCTTTCTTT.

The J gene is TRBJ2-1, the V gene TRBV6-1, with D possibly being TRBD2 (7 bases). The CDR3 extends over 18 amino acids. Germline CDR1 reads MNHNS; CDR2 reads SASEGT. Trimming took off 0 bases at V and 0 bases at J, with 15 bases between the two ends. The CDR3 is CASSEAGGGDLSYNEQFF. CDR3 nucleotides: TGTGCCAGCAGTGAAGCTGGCGGGGGCGATCTCTCCTACAATGAGCAGTTCTTC.

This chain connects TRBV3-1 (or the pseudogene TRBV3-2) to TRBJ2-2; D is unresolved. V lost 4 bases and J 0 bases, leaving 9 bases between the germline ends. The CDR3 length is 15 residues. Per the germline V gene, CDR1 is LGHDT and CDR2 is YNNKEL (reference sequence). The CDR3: CASSPDRPNTGELFF. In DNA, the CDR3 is TGTGCCAGCAGCCCCGACCGGCCGAACACCGGGGAGCTGTTTTTT.

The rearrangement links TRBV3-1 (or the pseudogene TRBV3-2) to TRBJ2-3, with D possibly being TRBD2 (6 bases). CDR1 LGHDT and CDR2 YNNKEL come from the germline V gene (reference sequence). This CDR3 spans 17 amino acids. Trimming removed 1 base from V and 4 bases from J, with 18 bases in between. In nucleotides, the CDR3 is TGTGCCAGCAGCCAAGGAATGGGCCAGGGCGGGGCAGATACGCAGTATTTT. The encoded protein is CASSQGMGQGGADTQYF.